Each of the 27 T cell receptor beta chains below was sequenced from the same sample in a study of blood T cells in healthy people across ages. Primed by a sample-barcoded 5' primer and a J-beta primer mix, a second PCR proceeded for roughly 7 to 11 cycles. MiXCR, applied by TCRdb to the 5' RACE reads, yields one record per CDR3 protein. Of about 570,000 distinct CDR3 sequences in the sample, 27% were seen once. Sequencing was carried out using blood. The receptors stem from a woman between 65 and 79 years old in good health.

This chain links TRBV12-5 with TRBJ2-5; tentatively, D is TRBD2 (6 bases). Matching the DNA end better, TRBJ2-7 makes the J call doubtful. CDR3 length equals 16 residues. Per germline, CDR1 LGHNT and CDR2 FRNRAP. The CDR3: CASGPPSGTGRYEQYF. Written as DNA, the CDR3 is TGTGCTAGTGGTCCGCCGTCCGGGACTGGACGCTACGAGCAGTACTTC.

The chain employs TRBV6-1 and TRBJ2-5, with TRBD1 identical over 8 bases. V lost 4 bases, J lost 2 bases, and 6 bases stayed unmatched. Germline assignment: CDR1 MNHNS and CDR2 SASEGT. The CDR3 covers 15 residues. CDR3 in amino acids: CASSAGQETQETQYF. The CDR3, as DNA: TGTGCCAGCAGTGCGGGACAGGAAACACAAGAGACCCAGTACTTC.

The chain is built from TRBV7-9 and TRBJ1-2; D unclear. V was pared by 5 bases and J by 0 bases, with 10 bases between. Per germline, CDR1 SEHNR and CDR2 FQNEAQ (reference sequence). This CDR3 is 14 amino acids long. The CDR3 nucleotides are TGTGCCAGCAGCCCCCCCGCTACTAACTATGGCTACACCTTC. This gives the protein CASSPPATNYGYTF.

This clonotype was observed a single time. This chain joins TRBV7-8 and TRBJ2-4; 7 bases match TRBD1. The V gene's germline CDR1 is SGHVS and CDR2 FQNEAQ. Trimming cost V 3 bases and J 6 bases; bases outside gene matches: 5. The CDR3 contains 14 residues. CDR3 in amino acids: CASSFGQARNIQYF. CDR3 nucleotide sequence: TGTGCCAGCAGCTTCGGACAGGCCCGAAACATTCAGTACTTC.

The rearrangement uses TRBV20-1 and TRBJ1-4; TRBD1 matches 9 bases. V gave up 3 bases and J gave up 5 bases; unmatched junction bases: 7. Per the germline V gene, CDR1 is DFQATT and CDR2 is SNEGSKA (reference sequence). This CDR3 has 15 amino acids. The CDR3 spells CSARSPGTGNEKLFF. The CDR3 nucleotides are TGCAGTGCTAGGTCCCCCGGGACAGGGAATGAAAAACTGTTTTTT.

This clonotype was picked up a small number of times. This rearrangement joins TRBV7-9 to TRBJ2-2, with D tentatively TRBD1 or TRBD2 (5 bases each). V was cut by 2 bases and J by 7 bases, with 14 bases left in between. The length of the CDR3 is 15 residues. Germline V gene lookup returns CDR1 SEHNR and CDR2 FQNEAQ (reference sequence). Here the CDR3 reads CASSLFGTSSGELFF. DNA for the CDR3: TGTGCCAGCAGCTTATTTGGGACGTCTAGCGGGGAGCTGTTTTTT. The full variable domain, completed using reference TRBV7-9 and TRBJ2-2, is DTGVSQNPRHKITKRGQNVTFRCDPISEHNRLYWYRQTLGQGPEFLTYFQNEAQLEKSRLLSDRFSAERPKGSFSTLEIQRTEQGDSAMYLCASSLFGTSSGELFFGEGSRLTVL.

This sequence joins TRBV5-1 and TRBJ1-5; 9 bases fit TRBD1. V shed 4 bases, J shed 5 bases, and the junction held 7 bases outside the gene matches. Germline V gene data show CDR1 as SGHRS and CDR2 as YFSETQ. The CDR3 covers 15 residues. The CDR3 loop is CASSPSGTGHQPQHF. The CDR3 coding sequence is TGCGCCAGCAGCCCCTCCGGGACAGGGCATCAGCCCCAGCATTTT.

This clonotype was seen a handful of times. This chain links TRBV20-1 with TRBJ2-7; D might be TRBD2 (6 bases). Germline-derived CDR1 and CDR2 are DFQATT and SNEGSKA (reference sequence). This CDR3 comprises 14 residues. V was trimmed by 6 bases and J by 4 bases, leaving 19 bases between them. CDR3 DNA: TGCAGTGCCATACCGGGACTTTTGTCGTACGAGCAGTACTTC. Translated: CSAIPGLLSYEQYF.

The chain couples TRBV9 to TRBJ1-5, with no clear D. This CDR3 has 13 amino acids. Germline V CDR1 and CDR2: SGDLS, YYNGEE. V was trimmed by 0 bases and J by 4 bases, leaving 5 bases between them. CDR3 amino acids: CASSVVGNQPQHF. For the CDR3, the DNA is TGTGCCAGCAGCGTAGTTGGGAATCAGCCCCAGCATTTT.

This clonotype has more than one count but fewer than ten. The chain joins TRBV29-1 to TRBJ2-5, with TRBD1 matching over 9 bases. The junction had 8 bases not matched to a gene; V was cut back by 6 bases and J by 6 bases. Germline V gives CDR1 SQVTM, CDR2 ANQGSEA. This CDR3 region has 13 residues. The DNA for the CDR3 is TGCAGCGTGCCGGGACAGGGTGTGAAGACCCAGTACTTC. As protein: CSVPGQGVKTQYF.

The chain is built from TRBV4-2 and TRBJ2-2; D gene ambiguous. In germline, CDR1 is LGHNA, CDR2 YNFKEQ. Trimming left V 0 bases short and J 3 bases short, with 8 bases between. The CDR3 runs 15 residues. CDR3 nucleotides: TGTGCCAGCAGCCAAGATGCAGAGCACACCGGGGAGCTGTTTTTT. This translates into CASSQDAEHTGELFF.

This clonotype was detected a few times. The chain carries TRBV5-6 and TRBJ1-2; D may be TRBD1 (5 bases). Germline values: CDR1 SGHDT, CDR2 YYEEEE. Trimming took 2 bases from V and 6 from J, leaving 14 bases between them. The CDR3 has 14 amino acids. CDR3 DNA sequence: TGTGCCAGCAGCTTTGCAGGGAGGGAGAATGGCTACACCTTC. This sequence encodes CASSFAGRENGYTF. The whole variable domain, remainder taken from reference TRBV5-6 and TRBJ1-2, is DAGVTQSPTHLIKTRGQQVTLRCSPKSGHDTVSWYQQALGQGPQFIFQYYEEEERQRGNFPDRFSGHQFPNYSSELNVNALLLGDSALYLCASSFAGRENGYTFGSGTRLTVV.

The chain has TRBV29-1 and TRBJ1-3, with D possibly TRBD1 on 5 matching bases. The V gene's germline CDR1 is SQVTM and CDR2 ANQGSEA. This CDR3 has 15 amino acids. The germline V and J ends were trimmed by 5 bases and 0 bases, with 14 bases remaining between them. CDR3: CSVLTGTVSGNTIYF. The CDR3 DNA follows: TGCAGCGTTCTCACCGGGACGGTCTCTGGAAACACCATATATTTT.

This clonotype has just a few counts. The chain carries TRBV3-1 and TRBJ2-5; 8 bases map to TRBD1. The CDR3 loop spans 15 amino acids. CDR1 LGHDT and CDR2 YNNKEL come from the germline V gene (reference sequence). J was trimmed by 2 bases and V by 7 bases; bases with no gene match: 9. In DNA form, the CDR3 reads TGTGCCAGCACACGTAATGACAGGGGACAAGAGACCCAGTACTTC. Translated: CASTRNDRGQETQYF.

The chain combines TRBV20-1 with TRBJ2-7, with 9 positions matching TRBD1. The junction had 6 bases not matched to a gene; V was cut back by 1 base and J by 5 bases. The CDR3 is made up of 14 amino acids. Per germline, CDR1 DFQATT and CDR2 SNEGSKA (reference sequence). CDR3 residues: CSARGDRDSNEQYF. The CDR3 DNA follows: TGCAGTGCTAGAGGGGACAGGGATTCAAACGAGCAGTACTTC.

This clonotype was observed many times. This rearrangement joins TRBV12-3 or TRBV12-4 to TRBJ2-7; D not resolved. Between the trimmed V and J ends, which lost 6 bases and 4 bases, there was a span of 7 bases. This CDR3 has 11 residues. For the CDR3, the DNA is TGTGCCAGCAGCCAATTATACGAGCAGTACTTC. It yields the protein CASSQLYEQYF.

This clonotype was detected a few times. CDR3: CASSQHYRNEQYF. Written as DNA, the CDR3 is TGTGCCAGCAGCCAGCATTACAGGAACGAGCAGTACTTC. The V gene is TRBV14, the J gene TRBJ2-7; D might be TRBD1 (5 bases). The CDR3 extends over 13 amino acids. V was shortened by 3 bases and J by 5 bases, with 11 bases between the two germline ends. The germline gives CDR1 SGHDN, CDR2 FVKESK.

There are a few counts of this clonotype. CDR3 in DNA: TGCGCCAGCAGCCAAGTTTGGGCGGACAGGGGGCCTTACAATGAGCAGTTCTTC. This sequence encodes CASSQVWADRGPYNEQFF. This chain connects TRBV4-3 to TRBJ2-1, with 11 bases identical to TRBD1. The CDR3 sequence is 18 residues long. V dropped 1 base and J dropped 4; count of bases not matched to a gene: 9. The germline gives CDR1 LGHNA, CDR2 YSLEER.

This clonotype was counted a few times. The rearrangement uses TRBV20-1 and TRBJ2-2; the D gene is possibly TRBD2 (6 bases). Trimming pared 5 bases from V and 4 bases from J, leaving 17 bases between. The CDR3 covers 15 residues. Germline loops: CDR1 DFQATT, CDR2 SNEGSKA (reference sequence). CDR3 coding DNA: TGCAGTGCTCACAAGGGGCAGGGAGGCACCGGGGAGCTGTTTTTT. Residues: CSAHKGQGGTGELFF.

The chain joins TRBV27 to TRBJ2-3; no firm D call. V was cut by 7 bases and J by 2 bases, with 10 bases left in between. The CDR3 consists of 13 residues. The V gene's germline CDR1 is MNHEY and CDR2 SMNVEV (reference sequence). The CDR3 nucleotides read TGTGCCAGCAAATCTGTGTACACAGATACGCAGTATTTT. Encoded protein: CASKSVYTDTQYF.

This clonotype was observed a few times. V usage is TRBV6-5 and J usage is TRBJ2-1, with 7 bases matching TRBD2. Germline V gene sequence: CDR1 MNHEY, CDR2 SVGAGI. This CDR3 is built from 14 residues. The V gene end was trimmed by 5 bases and the J gene end by 10 bases; junction bases not matched to a gene: 11. Written as DNA, the CDR3 is TGTGCCAGCAGTCAACAGCGGGGTAGCGGGGAGCAGTTCTTC. This encodes CASSQQRGSGEQFF.

This chain uses TRBV18 with TRBJ2-5, with D unresolved. Germline V gene data show CDR1 as KGHSH and CDR2 as LQKENI. Trimming left V 4 bases short and J 2 bases short, with 14 bases between. The CDR3 is 15 residues long. The CDR3 spells CASSLRLDGQETQYF. CDR3 nucleotides: TGTGCCAGCTCACTGAGGCTAGATGGACAAGAGACCCAGTACTTC.

This clonotype has more than one count but fewer than ten. The gene calls are TRBV12-3 or TRBV12-4 and TRBJ2-1, with 12 positions matching TRBD2. J was trimmed by 0 bases and V by 4 bases; bases with no gene match: 10. The CDR3 sequence is 19 residues long. The chain's CDR3 is CASSSTGTSGPPSYNEQFF. In DNA form, the CDR3 reads TGTGCCAGCAGTTCTACCGGGACTAGCGGGCCGCCCTCCTACAATGAGCAGTTCTTC.

This clonotype has more than one count but fewer than ten. Given the absence of the conserved phenylalanine or tryptophan at the CDR3 end, a read error is likely. The chain links TRBV12-3 or TRBV12-4 to TRBJ1-1; TRBD1 matches 7 bases. J lost 4 bases, V lost 8 bases, and 13 bases had no gene match. CDR3 length equals 15 residues. The CDR3, as DNA: TGTGCCAGCCAAGGGGGCGGGGTGGTGAGCACTGAAGCTTTCCTT. Translating it yields CASQGGGVVSTEAFL.

The chain joins TRBV4-3 to TRBJ1-3; D ambiguous. The CDR3 has 16 amino acids. Germline CDR1 and CDR2: LGHNA and YSLEER. Trimming removed 1 base from V and 0 bases from J, with 10 bases in between. CDR3 in amino acids: CASSQGVFTSGNTIYF. The CDR3 DNA follows: TGCGCCAGCAGCCAAGGAGTCTTTACCTCTGGAAACACCATATATTTT.

The rearrangement uses TRBV20-1 and TRBJ2-1, with TRBD2 identical over 8 bases. Germline V gives CDR1 DFQATT, CDR2 SNEGSKA (reference sequence). Losses at the gene ends were 7 bases for V and 5 bases for J; bases not matched to a gene: 4. CDR3 length: 12 amino acids. The CDR3 nucleotides are TGCAGTGTACAGCGGGAGAACAATGAGCAGTTCTTC. It specifies CSVQRENNEQFF.

There are a few counts of this clonotype. The chain uses TRBV12-3 or TRBV12-4 and TRBJ1-2, with D unclear. The CDR3 has 12 amino acids. Trimming pared 3 bases from V and 8 bases from J, leaving 10 bases between. The CDR3 DNA reads TGTGCCAGCAGTTTCCAGGTGGGCGGCTACACCTTC. Its translation: CASSFQVGGYTF.